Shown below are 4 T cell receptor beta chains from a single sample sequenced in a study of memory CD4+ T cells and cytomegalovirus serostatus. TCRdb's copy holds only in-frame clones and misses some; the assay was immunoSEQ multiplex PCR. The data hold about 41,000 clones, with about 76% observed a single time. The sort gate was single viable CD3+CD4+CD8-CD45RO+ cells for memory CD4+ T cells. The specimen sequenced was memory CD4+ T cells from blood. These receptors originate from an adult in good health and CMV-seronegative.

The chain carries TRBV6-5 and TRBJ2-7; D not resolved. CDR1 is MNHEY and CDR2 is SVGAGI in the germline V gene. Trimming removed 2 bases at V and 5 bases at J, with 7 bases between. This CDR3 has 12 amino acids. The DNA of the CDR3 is TGTGCCAGCAGTTACGGGTCCCACGAGCAGTACTTC. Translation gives CASSYGSHEQYF.

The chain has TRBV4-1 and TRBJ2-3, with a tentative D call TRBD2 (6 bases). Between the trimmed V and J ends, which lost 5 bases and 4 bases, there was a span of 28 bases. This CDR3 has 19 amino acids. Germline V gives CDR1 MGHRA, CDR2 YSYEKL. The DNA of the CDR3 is TGCGCCAGCAGCTTCCCGTCCACCCGGGACCCCGGGAGCGCAGATACGCAGTATTTT. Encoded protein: CASSFPSTRDPGSADTQYF.

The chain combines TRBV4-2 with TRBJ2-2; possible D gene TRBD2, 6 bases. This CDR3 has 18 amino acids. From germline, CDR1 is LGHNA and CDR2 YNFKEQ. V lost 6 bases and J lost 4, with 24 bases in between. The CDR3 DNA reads TGTGCCAGCAGTCTACTGGGGAGGAGACCACGAGGCACCGGGGAGCTGTTTTTT. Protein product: CASSLLGRRPRGTGELFF.

DNA for the CDR3: TGCGCCAGCAGCTTGGCTGGGGGTAGGAACACCGGGGAGCTGTTTTTT. This gives the protein CASSLAGGRNTGELFF. The V gene is TRBV5-1, the J gene TRBJ2-2; tentatively, D is TRBD1 or TRBD2 (5 bases each). The V end was cut by 0 bases, the J end by 1 base, with 10 bases between. Germline V gene lookup returns CDR1 SGHRS and CDR2 YFSETQ. The CDR3 has 16 amino acids.